A selection of T cell receptor beta chains follows, all from one sample in a study of blood T cell repertoires in COVID-19. The protocol was immunoSEQ multiplex PCR, while the TCRdb copy is restricted to in-frame clones and leaves out a portion. The sample consists of around 230,000 clones, around 83% of them appearing once. The specimen was peripheral blood. The receptors derive from a man aged 35-49 years who had recovered from COVID-19. The CDR3 runs from the conserved cysteine through the conserved F or W.

>TRBV2|14|TRBJ1-4
CASRRQRINEKLFF
>TRBV27|18|TRBJ2-2
CASSYFGSSGGTTGELFF
>TRBV11-3|15|TRBJ1-1
CASSLARAPGSEAFF
>TRBV2|11|TRBJ2-7
CAIRDSYEQYF
>TRBV12-3/TRBV12-4|11|TRBJ1-3
CASSLQDTIYF
>TRBV5-8|14|TRBJ2-7
CASSLGGGGYEQYF
>TRBV7-6|15|TRBJ1-1
CASSLGQAMNTEAFF
>TRBV7-2|14|TRBJ2-7
CASSRLAGQYEQYF
>TRBV6-5|16|TRBJ2-2
CASSYGRRGGTGELFF
>TRBV5-4|16|TRBJ1-3
CASSLARGGPGNTIYF
>TRBV18|14|TRBJ1-3
CASSPDRGGNTIYF
>TRBV6-5|14|TRBJ1-1
CASSYSRGQAEAFF
>TRBV12-5|16|TRBJ2-3
CASGLARQSSTDTQYF
>TRBV19|13|TRBJ1-2
CASRPGGAWGYTF
>TRBV6-5|13|TRBJ2-1
CASRWTGYNEQFF
>TRBV7-2|19|TRBJ2-7
CASSEPDRGRIRGPYEQYF
>TRBV30|15|TRBJ1-2
CAWSAMGTGFFGYTF
>TRBV11-3|14|TRBJ2-7
CASSQQGPSYEQYF
>TRBV25-1|14|TRBJ2-3
CASRTSGGPDTQYF
>TRBV5-8|15|TRBJ2-1
CASIKAWSSYNEQFF
>TRBV12-3/TRBV12-4|12|TRBJ1-1
CASSLWGGEAFF
>TRBV5-4|15|TRBJ1-1
CASSLPGNLNTEAFF
>TRBV5-5|16|TRBJ2-2
CASSTTGTGNTGELFF
>TRBV27|16|TRBJ1-2
CANEDRANIANYGYTF
>TRBV9|14|TRBJ1-2
CASSVGQGLNGYTF
>TRBV18|15|TRBJ1-2
CASSLDRGSTIGYTF
>TRBV27|13|TRBJ1-6
CASSLYQDSPLHF
>TRBV4-3|18|TRBJ2-3
CASSKLMSSGASTDTQYF
>TRBV29-1|15|TRBJ1-1
CSVAKRDSGNTEAFF
>TRBV12-5|15|TRBJ2-2
CASGSGFSKSGELFF
>TRBV7-9|17|TRBJ1-5
CASSLFGGGGASQPQHF
>TRBV6-6|15|TRBJ1-6
CASSKETGFNSPLHF
>TRBV5-1|15|TRBJ2-1
CASSLRTSGYNEQFF
>TRBV5-4|15|TRBJ2-1
CASSLLAGENNEQFF
>TRBV12-5|13|TRBJ2-5
CASGTPGRETQYF
>TRBV7-2|14|TRBJ2-5
CASSLDRGKETQYF
>TRBV5-4|15|TRBJ2-7
CASSARLAGESEQYF
>TRBV19|13|TRBJ1-1
CASRVLGQGRTFF
>TRBV2|14|TRBJ1-1
CASSGRDRGTEAFF
>TRBV18|15|TRBJ1-5
CASSPPGQGGQPQHF
>TRBV14|15|TRBJ2-7
CASSQRGHGSYEQYF
>TRBV5-1|14|TRBJ2-5
CASGTGGVQETQYF
>TRBV9|15|TRBJ2-2
CASSARGLTTGELFF
>TRBV10-3|15|TRBJ2-7
CAIRVVAGEVYEQYF
>TRBV6-5|13|TRBJ2-7
CASRRDSHPEQYF
>TRBV6-5|14|TRBJ1-2
CASNRQGSNYGYTF
>TRBV7-2|19|TRBJ2-2
CASSVPGLAGGSDTGELFF
>TRBV2|15|TRBJ2-7
CAGREGLAGGYEQYF
>TRBV3-1/TRBV3-2|13|TRBJ2-2
CASSQRGGGELFF
>TRBV9|15|TRBJ2-1
CASSVHPSGGLEQFF
>TRBV7-8|14|TRBJ2-7
CASSLGAPQDEQYF
>TRBV7-6|16|TRBJ2-2
CASSLETGANTGELFF
>TRBV9|15|TRBJ2-7
CASSRGLAEPYEQYF